This T cell receptor beta chain was found in a study of beta chain features in type 1 diabetes. Study summary: What patients shared with healthy donors was a similar profile of age, gender and cell yields. Study-level results: cDNA-based sequencing might over-represent cells highly expressing TCR. Shortening that was moderate but significant affected the TCRB CDR3s of Type 1 diabetes patients in all four CD4+ subsets.

As regards this clone: What it binds is unknown.

CDR1 is SQVTM and CDR2 is ANQGSEA in the germline V gene. The CDR3 runs to 15 residues. V lost 4 bases and J 3 bases, leaving 19 bases between the germline ends. Expressed TCRB transcripts got sequenced, as all isolated RNA was reverse transcribed. Repertoires were generated with immunoSEQ multiplex PCR, while TCRdb's copy carries only in-frame clones and drops some. The sample yields a few hundred thousand clones, about 10% seen once. Sequenced material: central memory CD4+ T cells from blood. The chain is built from TRBV29-1 and TRBJ2-7; no clear D. The source is a man younger than 40 with type 1 diabetes. The CDR3 DNA reads as TGCAGCGTTGCATTTTTACGGGTTACCAACTACGAGCAGTACTTC. Amino acids: CSVAFLRVTNYEQYF.